This is a list of T cell receptor beta chains from one sample in a study of lymphopenia after photon versus proton radiotherapy. Only in-frame clones appear in the TCRdb table, and some are missing; sequencing was by immunoSEQ multiplex PCR. The table lists 150,000 to 200,000 clones, less than 90% of them singletons. Sequenced material: peripheral blood, taken from a patient treated with photon-based radiotherapy. The receptors originated from a man in his fifties or sixties with gastric cancer. CDR3s include the opening cysteine and the closing phenylalanine or tryptophan. The D gene is left open where the match is weak. Size values are once, few and many counts, or a class for expanded clones, and some rows have none.

-,TRBJ2-7,-,TRBV19,TGTGCCAGTAGTATAGCGGGAGTGGTAAACGAGCAGTACTTC,CASSIAGVVNEQYF
once,TRBJ2-7,-,TRBV18,TGTGCCAGCTCACCACGTGCAGCGAGGGGTGTAGGGGGACGGAACGAGCAGTACTTC,CASSPRAARGVGGRNEQYF
-,TRBJ1-2,TRBD1,TRBV7-9,TGTGCCAGCAGCTTATCGACAGGGGGCTCGGATGGCTACACCTTC,CASSLSTGGSDGYTF
-,TRBJ1-2,TRBD1,TRBV18,TGTGCCAGCTCACCACGCACAGGGGCCTACACCTTC,CASSPRTGAYTF
-,TRBJ1-1,-,TRBV19,TGTGCCAGTATCGCTACAGGGACCACTGAAGCTTTCTTT,CASIATGTTEAFF
-,TRBJ2-1,TRBD2,TRBV5-5,TGTGCCAGCAGCTTTAGGCCGAGCGGGAGACCCTACAATGAGCAGTTCTTC,CASSFRPSGRPYNEQFF
few,TRBJ2-3,TRBD2,TRBV5-4,TGTGCCAGCAGCTTGATAGCGGGAGCGGCGGGCACAGATACGCAGTATTTT,CASSLIAGAAGTDTQYF
-,TRBJ2-2,TRBD1,TRBV6-4,TGTGCCAGCAGTATGGGACAGGGGAGTTCCGGGGAGCTGTTTTTT,CASSMGQGSSGELFF
-,TRBJ2-1,TRBD2,TRBV7-2,TGTGCCAGCAGCTTAGTAGCGGGGCCCTACAATGAGCAGTTCTTC,CASSLVAGPYNEQFF
-,TRBJ2-1,-,TRBV11-2,TGTGCCAGCAGCCAAACCTATTACAATGAGCAGTTCTTC,CASSQTYYNEQFF
-,TRBJ2-7,TRBD2,TRBV2,TGTGCCAGCAGTCCCACTAGCGGGAGATACGAGCAGTACTTC,CASSPTSGRYEQYF
-,TRBJ2-5,-,TRBV25-1,TGTGCCAGCAGTCTTGGGGGCCAAGAGACCCAGTACTTC,CASSLGGQETQYF
-,TRBJ2-1,-,TRBV7-6,TGTGCCAGCAGCGTGTTATCCGGGGCCGGGAATGAGCAGTTCTTC,CASSVLSGAGNEQFF
-,TRBJ2-5,-,TRBV9,TGTGCCAGCAGCGTCCCCGGGGAGACCCAGTACTTC,CASSVPGETQYF
-,TRBJ1-4,-,TRBV4-2,TGTGCCAGCAGCCGGGAGACTAATGAAAAACTGTTTTTT,CASSRETNEKLFF
once,TRBJ2-7,-,TRBV7-6,TGTGCCAGCAGCTTAAAAGAGGGGCTCGAGCAGTACTTC,CASSLKEGLEQYF
-,TRBJ1-3,-,TRBV9,TGTGCCAGCGGGACATTAGGGCGGACCGCTGGAAACACCATATATTTT,CASGTLGRTAGNTIYF
-,TRBJ1-2,-,TRBV28,TGTGCCAGCAGTCAGACAGGCGGCTATGGCTACACCTTC,CASSQTGGYGYTF
-,TRBJ2-1,TRBD1,TRBV6-5,TGTGCCAGCAGTTACGACAGGGGGAATGAGCAGTTCTTC,CASSYDRGNEQFF
-,TRBJ2-3,TRBD2,TRBV19,TGTGCCAGTAGTATGTCTAGCGGGACCTCAGATACGCAGTATTTT,CASSMSSGTSDTQYF
-,TRBJ2-3,TRBD1,TRBV7-9,TGTGCCAGCAGCTTCGTCGGGAAACAGGGGGTAGGGGATACGCAGTATTTT,CASSFVGKQGVGDTQYF
-,TRBJ1-4,-,TRBV6-5,TGTGCCAGCAGTTACAGGGGTTTGACTAATGAAAAACTGTTTTTT,CASSYRGLTNEKLFF
-,TRBJ2-3,-,TRBV7-2,TGTGCCAGCAGCCGGGACTTCACAGATACGCAGTATTTT,CASSRDFTDTQYF
-,TRBJ2-7,-,TRBV7-6,TGTGCCAGCAGCACGGCCGGGACCGGCGGCGGGCAGTACTTC,CASSTAGTGGGQYF
-,TRBJ2-7,-,TRBV5-1,TGCGCCAGCAGCACTACAGTAACCTACGAGCAGTACTTC,CASSTTVTYEQYF
few,TRBJ2-1,TRBD2,TRBV30,TGTGCCTGGGTTGGGACTAGCGGGAGGAAAGCTACCTACAATGAGCAGTTCTTC,CAWVGTSGRKATYNEQFF
-,TRBJ2-7,-,TRBV5-4,TGTGCCAGCAGCTTGGACCGGGACGTGAGCTCCTACGAGCAGTACTTC,CASSLDRDVSSYEQYF
-,TRBJ1-1,-,TRBV1,TGCACCAGCAGCCTCCCGTTGACCTGGAACACTGAAGCTTTCTTT,CTSSLPLTWNTEAFF